This paragraph covers one T cell receptor (beta chain) sequence. Its antigen remains unknown. No conserved phenylalanine or tryptophan ends this CDR3, so it is likely a read error. Unsorted bulk tissue (roughly 19-31 mg) underwent RNA and DNA co-extraction. This sample is drawn from a study of tumor-infiltrating lymphocytes in primary liver carcinoma. The wider study: Yields of productive TCRbeta reads ranged from roughly 3.5 to 7.13 million per sample and were similar across tissue types. Study-level points and caveats: The overlap of tumor-adjacent and tumor-blood pairs was smaller than that of tumor region pairs. Blood had a significantly lower top-250-clone fraction than tumors did (p = 0.039).

From around 530 ng of total RNA, TCR beta-specific cDNA was reverse-transcribed using a constant-region primer. Slightly modified ARM-PCR, run as three nested multiplex PCR rounds, produced the TCR beta libraries. The first two PCR rounds used TRBV1-TRBV30 forward primers with a C-beta reverse primer, about 10 cycles each. TCRdb reprocessed the multiplex PCR reads with MiXCR, giving one entry per CDR3 protein. The sample gives fewer than 90,000 distinct CDR3 sequences, approximately 77% of which show up once; just under 20% is in the top ten. Germline V gives CDR1 MNHEY, CDR2 SVGAGI. The CDR3 consists of 15 residues.

V usage is TRBV6-5 and J usage is TRBJ2-6, with a weak D call TRBD1 (6 bases). Sequences were obtained from liver tumor tissue from sampling region 1. Regarding subset: tumor region T1, superior pole. The receptor's source is a middle-aged man with primary liver carcinoma and hepatitis B virus infection. The DNA of the CDR3 is TGTGCCAGCAGCAACAGACAGGTCGGGGTCAACGTCCTGACTTCC. This encodes CASSNRQVGVNVLTS.